In its sample, the clone carrying this T cell receptor (beta chain) was seen many times. The antigen is unknown. TCRdb re-called the 5' RACE reads with MiXCR, one entry per CDR3 protein. The table records tens of thousands of distinct CDR3 sequences, about 5.2% of them present only once. This specimen comes from a study of CD8 T cells in ankylosing spondylitis. Study outcomes and limitations: Disease-linked clones reportedly concentrated significantly in matched ankylosing spondylitis synovial fluid.

Sequences were obtained from blood, either unsorted or a sorted T cell fraction (not recorded which). The TCR was taken from a male donor with ankylosing spondylitis or in good health (not recorded which).

CDR3 residues: CASGFGASSYEQYF. In DNA form, the CDR3 reads TGTGCCAGCGGATTTGGGGCCTCCTCCTACGAGCAGTACTTC. The rearrangement joins TRBV6-5 to TRBJ2-7; TRBD1 might be the D (5 bases). V was cut by 8 bases and J by 0 bases, with 14 bases left in between. Germline V gene sequence: CDR1 MNHEY, CDR2 SVGAGI. The CDR3 is 14 residues long.